The source of this TCR beta chain is a study of blood T cell repertoires in COVID-19. The CDR3 totals 15 residues. Germline V gene data show CDR1 as PRHDT and CDR2 as FYEKMQ (reference sequence). J was trimmed by 8 bases and V by 0 bases; bases with no gene match: 5. Authors' processing steps: Nucleated cell counts were estimated from reference gene primer amplification. Libraries were prepared by immunoSEQ multiplex PCR; TCRdb keeps only in-frame clonotypes and omits some of them. V and J calls and clone size are those listed in that table; D and trimming were worked out from the DNA. The data contain 110,000 or so clones, roughly four fifths of them singletons.

This chain joins TRBV13 and TRBJ2-1; 9 nucleotides agree with TRBD2. The source of this sequence is a human donor in a cohort sampled during active COVID-19. The sample consisted of peripheral blood. CDR3 sequence: CASSLGLAGTDEQFF. The CDR3 DNA reads as TGTGCCAGCAGCTTAGGGCTAGCGGGGACCGATGAGCAGTTCTTC.